Following are 6 T cell receptor beta chains from one sample sequenced in a study of cytomegalovirus exposure and HLA in healthy donors. Vbeta (60) and Jbeta (13) primers were used in the PCR. TCRdb keeps only in-frame clones here, not all; method: immunoSEQ multiplex PCR. The sample lists under 250,000 clones, around 85% seen once, with 1% to 1.5% in the top ten. What was sequenced was PBMCs. The receptors were gathered from a human donor in good health.

This clone was detected once. The chain recombines TRBV28 with TRBJ2-1; 13 positions agree with TRBD2. CDR3 size: 19 residues. J gave up 3 bases and V 5 bases, and 13 bases lay outside the gene matches. Germline CDR1 reads MDHEN; CDR2 reads SYDVKM. The DNA of the CDR3 is TGTGCCAGCAGTCCAAGGACTGCGACTAGCGGGAGGTTCTACAATGAGCAGTTCTTC. Translating it yields CASSPRTATSGRFYNEQFF.

The V call is TRBV27, the J call TRBJ2-7; TRBD2 agrees at 11 bases. Germline trimming cut 6 bases from V and 4 bases from J; bases unmatched to any gene: 2. In germline, CDR1 is MNHEY, CDR2 SMNVEV (reference sequence). The CDR3 length is 13 residues. The CDR3 loop is CASRLAGVYEQYF. In DNA form, the CDR3 reads TGTGCCAGCAGACTAGCGGGAGTGTACGAGCAGTACTTC.

In this sample, this clone turned up a few times. V usage is TRBV18 and J usage is TRBJ1-3; D remains ambiguous. Germline CDR1 is KGHSH and CDR2 is LQKENI. CDR3 size: 16 residues. The V end was cut by 1 base, the J end by 0 bases, with 10 bases between. The CDR3 here is CASSPQRRASGNTIYF. CDR3 bases: TGTGCCAGCTCACCACAGAGGAGGGCCTCTGGAAACACCATATATTTT.

V usage is TRBV6-5 and J usage is TRBJ2-1; TRBD2 agrees at 12 bases. This CDR3 has 15 residues. The V and J ends lost 5 bases and 5 bases, in that order; junction bases with no gene match: 4. Per germline, CDR1 MNHEY and CDR2 SVGAGI. The CDR3 bases are TGTGCCAGCAGTAGGCCTAGCGGGAGGGACAATGAGCAGTTCTTC. Translating it yields CASSRPSGRDNEQFF.

The chain links TRBV18 to TRBJ2-5; D unclear. CDR1 is KGHSH, CDR2 LQKENI, per germline. There are 12 residues in the CDR3. V gave up 6 bases and J gave up 2 bases, with 7 bases separating them. The CDR3 here is CASSYIQETQYF. In DNA form, the CDR3 reads TGTGCCAGCTCGTATATTCAAGAGACCCAGTACTTC.

Concerning this clone itself: The junction shows a germline mismatch at one end, possibly a read error. This CDR3 is CASSSSTGQGYEQYF. The CDR3 DNA sequence: TGTGCTAGCAGCTCATCAACGGGACAGGGGTACGAGCAGTACTTC. The V call is TRBV7-7, the J call TRBJ2-7, with 10 positions matching TRBD1. This CDR3 contains 15 residues. In germline, CDR1 is SSHAT, CDR2 FNYEAQ (reference sequence).